This T cell receptor beta chain was identified in a study of OX40 agonist ivuxolimab in advanced cancers. Generated by immunoSEQ multiplex PCR, the TCRdb table keeps only in-frame clones and is missing some. The sample includes roughly 60,000 clones, roughly 89% of them seen just once. This clone has only a few counts. What it recognizes is unknown. CDR1 and CDR2 from the germline V gene are MRHNA and SNTAGT. CDR3 length: 13 amino acids. V was pared by 3 bases and J by 1 base, with 3 bases between. Findings and caveats of the study: On average, a greater number of expanded clones characterised CD8+ T cells relative to CD4+. In a subset of nonresponders, normalized T-cell clonal expansion was also low.

The cohort excluded patients with autoimmune disease history or systemic immunosuppression. The specimen comprised CD4+ or CD8+ T cells sorted from blood, sampled in a trial of the OX40 agonist ivuxolimab. The chain has TRBV6-4 and TRBJ2-2; D not resolved. The sequence was obtained from an adult with an advanced solid tumor such as melanoma, head and neck, liver or kidney cancer. CDR3 nucleotides: TGTGCCAGCAGTGATGTGAACACCGGGGAGCTGTTTTTT. Its translation is CASSDVNTGELFF.